The clone carrying this T cell receptor beta chain was counted only a few times. What it recognizes is unknown. This record comes from a study of T cell responses to AZD1222 COVID-19 vaccine. The study, taken as a whole, reports: The peak T cell response came first, and repertoires were sampled only after it. As reported, nearly half of all spike-specific TCRs target variant regions that are unmutated. Vaccination with two AZD1222 doses was followed by a rise in Spike-specific TCR breadth and depth.

V lost 0 bases to trimming and J lost 1 base, with 6 bases between them. Germline CDR1 is LGHDT and CDR2 is YNNKEL (reference sequence). The CDR3 is 14 amino acids. The assay was immunoSEQ multiplex PCR, and TCRdb's table has in-frame clones only and misses some. The sample contains 95,000 to 100,000 clones, approximately 91% of which appear only once. The sequence derives from an adult who received the AZD1222 COVID-19 vaccine. The V gene is TRBV3-1 (or the pseudogene TRBV3-2), the J gene TRBJ1-1, with D hard to call. The sequencing used peripheral blood, collected 28 days after the second AZD1222 dose. The chain's CDR3 is CASSQEWGNTEAFF. The DNA for the CDR3 is TGTGCCAGCAGCCAAGAATGGGGGAACACTGAAGCTTTCTTT.